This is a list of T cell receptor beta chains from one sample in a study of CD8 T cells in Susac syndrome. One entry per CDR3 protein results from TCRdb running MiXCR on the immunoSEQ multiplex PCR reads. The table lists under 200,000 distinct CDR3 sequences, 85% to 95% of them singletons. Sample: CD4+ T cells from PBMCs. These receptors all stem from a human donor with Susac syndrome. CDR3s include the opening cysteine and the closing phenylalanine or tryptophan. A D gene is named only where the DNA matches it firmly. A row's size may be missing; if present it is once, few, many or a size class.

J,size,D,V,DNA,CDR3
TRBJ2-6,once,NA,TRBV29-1,TGCAGCGTTGAAGTTTACTCTGGGGCCAACGTCCTGACTTTC,CSVEVYSGANVLTF
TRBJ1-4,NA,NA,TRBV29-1,TGCAGCGCTTCCCGGGACACTAGTAATGAAAAACTGTTTTTT,CSASRDTSNEKLFF
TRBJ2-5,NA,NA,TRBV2,TGTGCCAGCAGTGATTCAGGTCTAGAGACCCAGTACTTC,CASSDSGLETQYF
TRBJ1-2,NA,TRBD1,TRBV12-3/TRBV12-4,TGTGCCAGCAGGGTCCGGGACAGCGTCTATGGCTACACCTTC,CASRVRDSVYGYTF
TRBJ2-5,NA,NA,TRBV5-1,TGCGCCAGCAGCTTCTCCGGGAGACCAGGGCAAGAGACCCAGTACTTC,CASSFSGRPGQETQYF
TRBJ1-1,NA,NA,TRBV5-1,TGCGCCAGCAGCGAGGGGCAGGGTCGTACGAACACTGAAGCTTTCTTT,CASSEGQGRTNTEAFF
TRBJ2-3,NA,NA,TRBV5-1,TGCGCCAGCCGCAGGGAATCGGACACAGATACGCAGTATTTT,CASRRESDTDTQYF
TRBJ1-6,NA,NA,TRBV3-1,TGTGCCAGCAGCCAAAACCTCGGGGGTGACTCACCCCTCCACTTT,CASSQNLGGDSPLHF
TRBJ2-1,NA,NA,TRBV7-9,TGTGCCAGCAGCTTTACCACACTTTCAGGCTCCTACAATGAGCAGTTCTTC,CASSFTTLSGSYNEQFF
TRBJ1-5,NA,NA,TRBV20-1,TGCAGTGCTAGAGAGAAGCAGTCTAGCAATCAGCCCCAGCATTTT,CSAREKQSSNQPQHF